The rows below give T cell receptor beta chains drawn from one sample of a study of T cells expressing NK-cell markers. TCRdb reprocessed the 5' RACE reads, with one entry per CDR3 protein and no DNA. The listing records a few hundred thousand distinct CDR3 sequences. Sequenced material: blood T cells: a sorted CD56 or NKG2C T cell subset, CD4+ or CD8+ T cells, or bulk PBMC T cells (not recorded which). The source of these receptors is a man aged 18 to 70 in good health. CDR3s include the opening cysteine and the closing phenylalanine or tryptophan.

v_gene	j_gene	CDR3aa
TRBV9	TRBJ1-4	CASSIGQGTNEKLFF
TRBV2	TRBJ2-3	CATRGGFGDTQYF
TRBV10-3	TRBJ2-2	CAIRPGTGGTGELFF
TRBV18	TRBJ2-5	CASSTQQGIQETQYF
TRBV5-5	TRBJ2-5	CASRRRGGEETQYF
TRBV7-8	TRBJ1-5	CASSLPGTTIKPQHF
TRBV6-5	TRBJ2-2	CASSSLTLLTNTGELFF
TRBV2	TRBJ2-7	CASSPMGQGAYEQYF
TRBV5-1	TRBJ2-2	CASSSNTGVLNTGELFF
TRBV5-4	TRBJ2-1	CASEFYGANEQFF
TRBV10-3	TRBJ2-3	CAITAGQSTDTQYF
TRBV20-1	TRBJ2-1	CSASDGLLSYNEQFF